This TCR beta chain comes out of a study of blood T cell repertoires in COVID-19. CDR1 and CDR2 from the germline V gene are LNHDA and SQIVND (reference sequence). CDR3 length equals 17 residues. Unmatched junction bases numbered 7, after V lost 0 bases and J lost 4 bases. Assay: immunoSEQ multiplex PCR; the TCRdb copy retains only in-frame clones and omits some. The sample includes about 240,000 clones, 86% of them seen just once. The chain has TRBV19 and TRBJ2-5; 11 bases line up with TRBD2. Material: peripheral blood. This receptor was taken from a man aged 80 or over with acute or convalescent COVID-19. This CDR3 is CASSIEGLAGGTETQYF. The DNA of the CDR3 is TGTGCCAGTAGTATAGAGGGGCTAGCGGGAGGAACAGAGACCCAGTACTTC.